A selection of T cell receptor beta chains follows, all from one sample in a study of blood T cell repertoires in COVID-19. Assay used: immunoSEQ multiplex PCR; TCRdb lists only in-frame clones, some missing. The sample shows just over 95,000 clones, around nine tenths of them seen only once. The sequencing input was peripheral blood. These receptors all stem from a human donor in a cohort sampled during active COVID-19. Each CDR3 is given with its conserved first and last residue. The order of the fields is J gene, clone size, V gene, D gene, CDR3 protein, CDR3 DNA. A D gene is named only where the DNA matches it firmly. Size is omitted from some rows. Given values are once, few, many or a class for expanded clones.

J: TRBJ2-5
size: NA
V: TRBV2
D: TRBD2
CDR3: CASSGLAGGGETQYF
DNA: TGTGCCAGCAGTGGACTAGCGGGAGGGGGAGAGACCCAGTACTTC

J: TRBJ2-1
size: NA
V: TRBV15
D: NA
CDR3: CATSRDLRRGNEQFF
DNA: TGTGCCACCAGCAGAGATCTCCGCAGAGGCAATGAGCAGTTCTTC

J: TRBJ1-2
size: NA
V: TRBV7-9
D: NA
CDR3: CASSLTGGSGYTF
DNA: TGTGCCAGCAGCTTAACGGGGGGCAGTGGCTACACCTTC

J: TRBJ2-5
size: NA
V: TRBV5-1
D: TRBD2
CDR3: CASSSGGQETQYF
DNA: TGCGCCAGCAGTAGCGGGGGGCAAGAGACCCAGTACTTC

J: TRBJ2-2
size: NA
V: TRBV14
D: NA
CDR3: CASSQDLVQANTGELFF
DNA: TGTGCCAGCAGCCAAGATTTAGTACAGGCGAACACCGGGGAGCTGTTTTTT

J: TRBJ1-2
size: few
V: TRBV4-1
D: TRBD1
CDR3: CASSQGSDRGAGYGYTF
DNA: TGCGCCAGCAGCCAAGGTTCGGACAGGGGAGCAGGGTATGGCTACACCTTC

J: TRBJ1-2
size: NA
V: TRBV18
D: TRBD1
CDR3: CASSPDRGYGYTF
DNA: TGTGCCAGCTCACCGGACAGGGGTTATGGCTACACCTTC

J: TRBJ2-2
size: NA
V: TRBV28
D: NA
CDR3: CASRNSGEGGELFF
DNA: TGTGCCAGCAGAAATAGCGGAGAGGGCGGGGAGCTGTTTTTT

J: TRBJ2-1
size: NA
V: TRBV4-1
D: TRBD2
CDR3: CASSPGIAGPNEQFF
DNA: TGCGCCAGCAGCCCGGGGATAGCGGGACCAAATGAGCAGTTCTTC

J: TRBJ2-7
size: NA
V: TRBV6-6
D: TRBD1
CDR3: CAATGTASSYEQYF
DNA: TGTGCCGCAACCGGGACAGCGAGCTCCTACGAGCAGTACTTC